What follows are 20 T cell receptor beta chains derived from one specimen sequenced in a study of beta chain features in type 1 diabetes. Study-wide results and caveats: Moderate but significant shortening of TCRB CDR3s was recorded in all four CD4+ subsets from Type 1 diabetes patients.

For these receptors, no antigen is known. The entirety of the isolated RNA underwent reverse transcription, so expressed TCRB transcripts were sequenced. Profiling relied on immunoSEQ multiplex PCR, and the TCRdb table lists in-frame clones only, not all of them. The data hold approximately 260,000 clones, with about 20% observed a single time. Source material: naive CD4+ T cells from blood. These receptors were collected from a woman aged 40 to 50 with type 1 diabetes.

The sample holds a few counts of this clone. The V gene is TRBV29-1, the J gene TRBJ2-5; weak D call: TRBD2 (5 bases). V lost 6 bases and J lost 1, with 18 bases in between. CDR1 SQVTM and CDR2 ANQGSEA come from the germline V gene. The CDR3 covers 15 residues. The CDR3 here is CSVEPGSSFQETQYF. The DNA of the CDR3 is TGCAGCGTCGAACCGGGGTCTAGCTTCCAAGAGACCCAGTACTTC.

This clone was picked up a small number of times. The chain has TRBV5-4 and TRBJ2-5; D not resolved. Trimming pared 4 bases from V and 5 bases from J, leaving 6 bases between. The germline gives CDR1 SGHNT, CDR2 YYREEE (reference sequence). This CDR3 has 11 residues. The CDR3 sequence: CASSAEETQYF. CDR3 nucleotides: TGTGCCAGCAGCGCGGAGGAGACCCAGTACTTC.

The chain recombines TRBV25-1 with TRBJ1-1; D gene unclear. Trimming stripped 4 bases from V and 1 base from J, with 7 bases between. CDR1 and CDR2 from the germline V gene are MGHDK and SYGVNS. The CDR3 consists of 13 residues. CDR3 region: CASSAEGNTEAFF. The CDR3 DNA is TGTGCCAGCAGTGCGGAGGGGAACACTGAAGCTTTCTTT.

This chain connects TRBV9 to TRBJ2-5; possibly TRBD2 for D (6 bases). V lost 3 bases to trimming and J lost 0 bases, with 9 bases between them. CDR3 size: 14 residues. Germline CDR1 SGDLS, CDR2 YYNGEE. As DNA, the CDR3 is TGTGCCAGCAGCGGGGACTTGTACCAAGAGACCCAGTACTTC. Amino acids: CASSGDLYQETQYF.

In its sample, this clone was seen a few times. The chain has TRBV27 and TRBJ1-2, with TRBD1 identical over 11 bases. Germline V gene data show CDR1 as MNHEY and CDR2 as SMNVEV (reference sequence). This CDR3 region has 16 residues. V trimming: 7 bases; J trimming: 8 bases; junction bases outside the gene matches: 15. The CDR3 region has the DNA TGTGCCAGCAACCTACGATACGGACAGGGGGCGACCGGCTACACCTTC. Amino acids: CASNLRYGQGATGYTF.

In this sample, this clone turned up a few times. J is TRBJ2-7 and V is TRBV9; 7 nucleotides match TRBD1. CDR3 length: 14 residues. Per the germline V gene, CDR1 is SGDLS and CDR2 is YYNGEE. Trimming removed 4 bases from V and 3 bases from J; junction bases left unmatched: 7. The CDR3 reads CASSPTGDGYEQYF. As DNA, the CDR3 is TGTGCCAGCAGCCCTACAGGGGATGGCTACGAGCAGTACTTC. Drawing the rest from reference TRBV9 and TRBJ2-7, the complete variable domain is DSGVTQTPKHLITATGQRVTLRCSPRSGDLSVYWYQQSLDQGLQFLIQYYNGEERAKGNILERFSAQQFPDLHSELNLSSLELGDSALYFCASSPTGDGYEQYFGPGTRLTVT.

The V call is TRBV2, the J call TRBJ2-7; 7 nucleotides align to TRBD1. This CDR3 has 12 residues. V dropped 6 bases and J dropped 3; count of bases not matched to a gene: 2. The V gene's germline CDR1 is SNHLY and CDR2 FYNNEI. For the CDR3, the DNA is TGTGCCAGCAGCGGACAGGTCTACGAGCAGTACTTC. It translates to CASSGQVYEQYF.

The chain links TRBV18 to TRBJ2-7, with 11 bases matching TRBD1. The CDR3 covers 15 residues. J lost 3 bases, V lost 3 bases, and 4 bases had no gene match. Looked up from germline, CDR1 is KGHSH and CDR2 is LQKENI. DNA of the CDR3: TGTGCCAGCTCACCGCCGGGACAGGGGGTCTACGAGCAGTACTTC. Encoded protein: CASSPPGQGVYEQYF.

Concerning this clone itself: Within the sample, other DNA sequences also encode this same CDR3. The CDR3 spells CASSGQGAKNIQYF. The DNA for the CDR3 is TGTGCCAGCAGTGGACAGGGAGCCAAAAACATTCAGTACTTC. This chain uses TRBV2 with TRBJ2-4; 7 positions agree with TRBD1. V gave up 4 bases and J gave up 0 bases; unmatched junction bases: 0. The CDR3 sequence is 14 residues long. Germline V gives CDR1 SNHLY, CDR2 FYNNEI.

This clone was seen more than once but under ten times. The rearrangement links TRBV2 to TRBJ1-1, with 10 bases fitting TRBD1. V lost 6 bases, J lost 0 bases, and 4 bases stayed unmatched. Germline-derived CDR1 and CDR2 are SNHLY and FYNNEI. There are 15 residues in the CDR3. CDR3 protein: CASREGQGLNTEAFF. The CDR3 DNA follows: TGTGCCAGCAGAGAGGGACAGGGGTTGAACACTGAAGCTTTCTTT.

This clone was counted only a few times. This chain links TRBV30 with TRBJ2-4; 7 bases are shared with TRBD2. The CDR3 sequence is 12 residues long. Germline V gene lookup returns CDR1 GTSNPN and CDR2 SVGIG (reference sequence). Germline trimming cut 0 bases from V and 13 bases from J; bases unmatched to any gene: 6. CDR3 bases: TGTGCCTGGAGTGTCCCGGGAGGTCCCCAGTACTTC. Amino acids: CAWSVPGGPQYF.

This clone was counted only a few times. The gene calls are TRBV11-3 and TRBJ2-5, with D possibly matching TRBD2 (5 bases). This CDR3 comprises 11 residues. V lost 5 bases and J lost 5, with 6 bases in between. The germline gives CDR1 SGHNT, CDR2 YENEEA. CDR3 bases: TGTGCCAGCAGCGGCGGGGAGACCCAGTACTTC. Translating it yields CASSGGETQYF.

This sequence joins TRBV5-1 and TRBJ2-1; 8 bases match TRBD1. The CDR3 sequence is 14 residues long. The ends lost 7 bases at V and 5 bases at J; junction bases unmatched: 8. The germline gives CDR1 SGHRS, CDR2 YFSETQ. CDR3 residues: CASHAGGMDNEQFF. As DNA, the CDR3 is TGCGCCAGCCATGCAGGGGGCATGGACAATGAGCAGTTCTTC.

The chain is built from TRBV7-9 and TRBJ1-2; 7 bases agree with TRBD1. V trimming: 5 bases; J trimming: 1 base; junction bases outside the gene matches: 13. Germline lookup yields CDR1 SEHNR and CDR2 FQNEAQ (reference sequence). This CDR3 comprises 17 residues. CDR3 coding DNA: TGTGCCAGCAGCAGTCCCCCTCCGGGACAGAGTAACTATGGCTACACCTTC. It yields the protein CASSSPPPGQSNYGYTF.

This clone was picked up a small number of times. The V gene is TRBV7-9, the J gene TRBJ1-2, with a tentative D call TRBD1 (6 bases). The germline gives CDR1 SEHNR, CDR2 FQNEAQ (reference sequence). The CDR3 extends over 13 amino acids. The V and J ends lost 5 bases and 8 bases respectively, with 15 bases between them. CDR3 loop: CASSPGQFGGYTF. DNA for the CDR3: TGTGCCAGCAGCCCAGGACAGTTTGGGGGCTACACCTTC.

This chain joins TRBV7-2 and TRBJ1-5, with a weak D call TRBD1 (5 bases). Germline V gene sequence: CDR1 SGHTA, CDR2 FQGNSA. The CDR3 is 15 amino acids. V was clipped by 2 bases and J by 3 bases, with 11 bases between them. The CDR3 region is CASSLQGAHNQPQHF. CDR3 in DNA: TGTGCCAGCAGCTTACAGGGCGCCCACAATCAGCCCCAGCATTTT.

The gene calls are TRBV7-2 and TRBJ1-1; a possible D gene is TRBD1 (5 bases). Germline V gene data show CDR1 as SGHTA and CDR2 as FQGNSA. V shed 0 bases and J shed 5 bases, with 13 bases lying between them. This CDR3 is 15 amino acids long. The CDR3 region is CASSLAQGKGTEAFF. CDR3 nucleotide sequence: TGTGCCAGCAGCTTAGCCCAGGGAAAAGGAACTGAAGCTTTCTTT.

Comments on this clone: The sample has other DNA sequences that encode this CDR3 too. This chain joins TRBV5-1 and TRBJ2-1; D call uncertain. The CDR3 totals 13 residues. Trimming took off 0 bases at V and 5 bases at J, with 6 bases between the two ends. Germline loops: CDR1 SGHRS, CDR2 YFSETQ. Written as DNA, the CDR3 is TGCGCCAGCAGCTTGGGACGGGACAATGAGCAGTTCTTC. This codes for CASSLGRDNEQFF.

This clone was counted a few times. This rearrangement joins TRBV14 to TRBJ2-1, with TRBD2 matching over 9 bases. The CDR3 sequence is 16 residues long. The germline CDR1 and CDR2 sequences are SGHDN and FVKESK. J gave up 2 bases and V 6 bases, and 8 bases lay outside the gene matches. As DNA, the CDR3 is TGTGCCAGCAGTATACCGGGACTAGCAGCCTACAATGAGCAGTTCTTC. Translating it yields CASSIPGLAAYNEQFF.

This clone was counted only a few times. V gene TRBV5-1 combines with J gene TRBJ2-7, with TRBD2 identical over 7 bases. This CDR3 region has 15 residues. Germline CDR1 and CDR2: SGHRS and YFSETQ. J lost 1 base, V lost 4 bases, and 8 bases had no gene match. This CDR3 is CASSRGGGESYEQYF. CDR3 nucleotide sequence: TGCGCCAGCAGCCGTGGTGGGGGGGAATCCTACGAGCAGTACTTC.